Following are 11 T cell receptor beta chains from one sample sequenced in a study of regulatory T cells in long-lasting Graves disease. Specified time point: newly diagnosed GD, antithyroid drugs for less than 3 months. Isolated PBMC RNA provided the starting material for the TCR library. Sequencing libraries for TCR beta were prepared with iRepertoire HTBI primers and Arm-PCR of CDR3 regions. Each CDR3 protein gets one entry after TCRdb re-called the multiplex PCR reads with MiXCR. The sample records some 500,000 distinct CDR3 sequences, more than 15% being singletons. These records were also assigned to another study, of T cells in Graves' hyperthyroidism and ophthalmopathy.

Sequenced here: peripheral blood mononuclear cells (PBMCs), sampled at new diagnosis, from a patient treated with antithyroid drugs. The receptors were sampled from a woman aged 35-65 years with Graves disease.

The J gene is TRBJ1-4, the V gene TRBV19; TRBD1 might be the D (5 bases). Trimming took 5 bases from V and 5 from J, leaving 21 bases between them. The CDR3 spans 17 residues. Germline V lookup: CDR1 LNHDA, CDR2 SQIVND (reference sequence). The CDR3: CASSSSWAAGQNEKLFF. CDR3 DNA: TGTGCCAGTAGTTCCTCGTGGGCGGCAGGGCAGAATGAAAAACTGTTTTTT.

This clonotype was picked up many times. The chain has TRBV3-1 and TRBJ2-7; no definite D call. Deletions cut 4 bases from V and 1 base from J, with 8 bases between. Germline CDR1 LGHDT, CDR2 YNNKEL (reference sequence). CDR3 size: 13 residues. CDR3 sequence reads: CASSRLASYEQYF. The CDR3 DNA reads as TGTGCCAGCAGCCGTCTGGCATCCTACGAGCAGTACTTC.

This clonotype was counted many times. The chain uses TRBV3-1 and TRBJ2-3; D ambiguous. CDR1 and CDR2 (germline): LGHDT, YNNKEL (reference sequence). The CDR3 consists of 14 residues. V dropped 4 bases and J dropped 4 bases, with 12 bases sitting between them. CDR3 amino acids: CASSPLHPPDTQYF. Here the CDR3 DNA reads TGTGCCAGCAGCCCACTACACCCCCCAGATACGCAGTATTTT.

This clonotype was seen repeatedly, ten times or more. The chain is built from TRBV12-3 or TRBV12-4 and TRBJ2-1; D gene unclear. This CDR3 is 13 amino acids long. Trimming removed 7 bases at V and 5 bases at J, with 12 bases between. The chain's CDR3 is CASTPPGHNEQFF. The CDR3 nucleotides read TGTGCCAGCACCCCCCCGGGCCACAATGAGCAGTTCTTC.

This clonotype was detected a few times. The V gene is TRBV2, the J gene TRBJ2-3; no clear D. Germline lookup yields CDR1 SNHLY and CDR2 FYNNEI. The CDR3 has 15 residues. Trimming cost V 3 bases and J 2 bases, with 12 bases left between them. The CDR3 is CASSELWEDTDTQYF. The CDR3 coding sequence is TGTGCCAGCAGTGAGTTGTGGGAAGACACAGATACGCAGTATTTT.

This clonotype was detected ten times or more. CDR3 in DNA: TGTGCCAGCAGCTTCCGGGACTTTTATGGCTACACCTTC. Its protein is CASSFRDFYGYTF. The chain links TRBV2 to TRBJ1-2; tentative D call: TRBD1 (5 bases). CDR1 and CDR2 from the germline V gene are SNHLY and FYNNEI. V gave up 6 bases and J gave up 5 bases, with 13 bases separating them. The CDR3 contains 13 residues.

This clonotype was detected ten times or more. This sequence joins TRBV24-1 and TRBJ2-2; TRBD1 matches at 8 bases. Germline V CDR1 and CDR2: KGHDR, SFDVKD. With V trimmed by 9 bases and J by 11 bases, 10 bases remained unmatched. The CDR3 is 13 amino acids. The CDR3 loop is CATGTGLNGELFF. The CDR3 nucleotides read TGTGCCACCGGGACAGGTCTTAACGGAGAGCTGTTTTTT.

The chain has TRBV19 and TRBJ1-2; D call uncertain. The CDR3 is 13 amino acids. Germline V lookup: CDR1 LNHDA, CDR2 SQIVND (reference sequence). Trimming removed 2 bases from V and 1 base from J, with 5 bases in between. The DNA of the CDR3 is TGTGCCAGTAGTATACCCGGTAACTATGGCTACACCTTC. It is translated as CASSIPGNYGYTF.

There are many counts of this clonotype. J is TRBJ2-1 and V is TRBV12-3 or TRBV12-4; D is ambiguous. The CDR3 spans 12 residues. Trimming took 1 base from V and 9 from J, leaving 7 bases between them. The CDR3 spells CASSLGLGEQFF. The CDR3 nucleotides are TGTGCCAGCAGTTTAGGGCTGGGTGAGCAGTTCTTC.

This clonotype was recorded at least ten times. The chain is built from TRBV28 and TRBJ1-2; 11 bases map to TRBD1. With 5 bases clipped from V and 8 bases from J, the junction kept 16 bases outside the gene matches. There are 17 residues in the CDR3. CDR1 is MDHEN and CDR2 is SYDVKM in the germline V gene. CDR3: CASSPRTGGLALRGYTF. The CDR3 nucleotides read TGTGCCAGCAGTCCTAGGACAGGGGGCTTAGCTCTACGGGGCTACACCTTC.

V usage is TRBV9 and J usage is TRBJ2-1, with TRBD1 matching 10 bases. Germline trimming cut 2 bases from V and 5 bases from J; bases unmatched to any gene: 4. The germline gives CDR1 SGDLS, CDR2 YYNGEE. The CDR3 loop spans 15 amino acids. The CDR3 DNA reads as TGTGCCAGCAGCGTCCAGGGACAGGGGCACAATGAGCAGTTCTTC. Translated: CASSVQGQGHNEQFF.